The sequence of this TCR beta chain was determined in a study of beta chain features in type 1 diabetes. Findings of the study overall: Researchers report that Type 1 diabetes patients had moderately but significantly shorter TCRB CDR3s across all four CD4+ subsets. Patients with type 1 diabetes showed fewer VDJ junction insertions and more deletions.

The CDR3 consists of 14 residues. The germline V gene encodes CDR1 KGHSH and CDR2 LQKENI. V shed 3 bases and J shed 2 bases, with 11 bases lying between them. Expressed TCRB transcripts were sequenced because the entire RNA isolate underwent reverse transcription. Clones were sequenced by immunoSEQ multiplex PCR, and TCRdb holds only the in-frame ones, with some missing. The table has about 230,000 clones, roughly 17% seen once. In its sample, this clone was seen a few times. The antigen remains undetermined. The chain recombines TRBV18 with TRBJ2-7; perhaps TRBD1 as D (6 bases). This clonotype originated in a man aged 25-45 years with type 1 diabetes. Sample: naive CD4+ T cells from blood. Here the CDR3 DNA reads TGTGCCAGCTCACCCCGACAGGACGCCTACGAGCAGTACTTC. Protein sequence: CASSPRQDAYEQYF.